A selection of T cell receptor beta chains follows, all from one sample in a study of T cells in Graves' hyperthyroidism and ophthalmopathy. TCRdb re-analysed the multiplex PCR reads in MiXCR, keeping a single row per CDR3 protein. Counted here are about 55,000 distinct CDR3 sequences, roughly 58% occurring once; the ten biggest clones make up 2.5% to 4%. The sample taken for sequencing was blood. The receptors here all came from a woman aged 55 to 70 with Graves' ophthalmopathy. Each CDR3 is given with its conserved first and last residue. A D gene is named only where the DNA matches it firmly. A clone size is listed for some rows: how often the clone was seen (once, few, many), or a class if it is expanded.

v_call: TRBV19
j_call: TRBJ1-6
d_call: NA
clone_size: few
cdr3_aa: CASRDPGFSPLHF
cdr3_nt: TGTGCCAGTAGGGACCCAGGGTTTTCACCCCTCCACTTT

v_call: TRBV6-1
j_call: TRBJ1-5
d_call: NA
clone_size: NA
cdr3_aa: CASRDASNQPQHF
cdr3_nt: TGTGCCAGCAGAGACGCTAGCAATCAGCCCCAGCATTTT

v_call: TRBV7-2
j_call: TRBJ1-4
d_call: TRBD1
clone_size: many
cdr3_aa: CASSRRGPVDEKLFF
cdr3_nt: TGTGCCAGCAGTCGAAGGGGGCCGGTCGATGAAAAACTGTTTTTT

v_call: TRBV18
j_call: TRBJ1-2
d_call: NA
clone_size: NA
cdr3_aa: CASSTWPSGPNYGYTF
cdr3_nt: TGTGCCAGCTCAACCTGGCCGTCAGGCCCTAACTATGGCTACACCTTC

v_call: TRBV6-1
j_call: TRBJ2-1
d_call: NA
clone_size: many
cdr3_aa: CASTQTLGGEQFF
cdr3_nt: TGTGCCAGCACCCAAACACTAGGAGGTGAGCAGTTCTTC

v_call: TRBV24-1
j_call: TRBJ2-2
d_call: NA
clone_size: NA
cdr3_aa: CATSRGGTGELFF
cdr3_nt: TGTGCCACCAGCCGCGGCGGTACCGGGGAGCTGTTTTTT

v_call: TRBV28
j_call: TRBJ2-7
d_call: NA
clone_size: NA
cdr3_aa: CASKHRLGSSYEQYF
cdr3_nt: TGCGCCAGCAAGCATCGCTTGGGCTCCTCCTACGAGCAGTACTTC

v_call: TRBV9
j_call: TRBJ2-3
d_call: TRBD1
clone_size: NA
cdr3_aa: CASSVLRTSKGTVTDTQYF
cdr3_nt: TGTGCCAGCAGCGTACTCAGAACATCAAAGGGGACAGTTACAGATACGCAGTATTTT

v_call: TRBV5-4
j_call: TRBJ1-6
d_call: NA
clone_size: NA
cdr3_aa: CASSPGPIGSPLHF
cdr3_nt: TGTGCCAGCAGCCCGGGACCCATAGGCTCACCCCTCCACTTT

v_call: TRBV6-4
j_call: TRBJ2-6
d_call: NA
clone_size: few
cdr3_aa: CAVSEGTPLGANVLTF
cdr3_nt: TGTGCCGTCAGTGAGGGGACACCTCTCGGGGCCAACGTCCTGACTTTC

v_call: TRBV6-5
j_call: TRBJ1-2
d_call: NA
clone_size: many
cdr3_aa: CASSYSSTGRGGGYTF
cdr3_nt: TGTGCCAGCAGTTACTCCTCGACGGGCAGGGGCGGGGGCTACACCTTC

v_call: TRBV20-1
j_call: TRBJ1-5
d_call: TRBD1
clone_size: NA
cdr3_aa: CSADDRGKDSNQPQHF
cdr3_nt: TGCAGTGCTGATGACAGGGGGAAGGATAGCAATCAGCCCCAGCATTTT

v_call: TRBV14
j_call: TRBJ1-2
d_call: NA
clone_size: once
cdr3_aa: CASSQEAGGRARQSNHDYTF
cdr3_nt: TGTGCCAGCAGCCAAGAGGCCGGAGGCAGGGCACGGCAATCTAACCATGACTACACCTTC

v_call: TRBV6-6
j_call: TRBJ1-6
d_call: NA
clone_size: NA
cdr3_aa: CASSYTTGTVLHF
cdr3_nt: TGTGCCAGCAGTTACACCACAGGGACTGTCCTCCACTTT

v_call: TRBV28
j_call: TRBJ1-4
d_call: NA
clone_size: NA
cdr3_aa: CASTLGGIEEKLFF
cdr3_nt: TGTGCCAGCACTTTGGGGGGTATAGAGGAAAAACTGTTTTTT

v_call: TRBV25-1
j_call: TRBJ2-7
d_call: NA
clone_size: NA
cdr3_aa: CASSARAGTYEQYF
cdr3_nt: TGTGCCAGCAGTGCTAGAGCCGGAACCTACGAGCAGTACTTC

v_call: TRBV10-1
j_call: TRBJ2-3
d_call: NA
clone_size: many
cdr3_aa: CASSESSEGDTQYF
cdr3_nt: TGCGCCAGCAGTGAGTCTAGCGAGGGGGATACGCAGTATTTT

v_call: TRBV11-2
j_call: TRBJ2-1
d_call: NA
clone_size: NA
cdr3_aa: CASSLDWARRTGEQFF
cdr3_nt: TGTGCCAGCAGCTTAGATTGGGCCAGGCGGACCGGGGAGCAGTTCTTC

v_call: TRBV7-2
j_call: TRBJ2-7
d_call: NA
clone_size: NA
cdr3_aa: CASSFYICSAYSGRAGEQYF
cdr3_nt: NA

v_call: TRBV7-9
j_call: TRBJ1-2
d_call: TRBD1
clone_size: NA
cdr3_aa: CASRGGAHGYTF
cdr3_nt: TGTGCCAGCAGAGGGGGCGCACATGGCTACACCTTC

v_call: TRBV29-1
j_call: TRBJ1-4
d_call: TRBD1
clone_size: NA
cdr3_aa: CSSNRGQVNEKLFF
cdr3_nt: TGCAGCTCGAACAGGGGGCAGGTTAATGAAAAACTGTTTTTT

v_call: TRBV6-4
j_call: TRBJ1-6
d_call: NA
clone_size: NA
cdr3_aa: CASSEEGSAVSPLHF
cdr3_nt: TGTGCCAGCTCCGAAGAGGGGTCGGCGGTTTCACCCCTCCACTTT

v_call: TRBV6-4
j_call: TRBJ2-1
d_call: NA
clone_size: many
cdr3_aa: CASSDGAYNEQFF
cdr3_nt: TGTGCCAGCAGTGACGGGGCCTACAATGAGCAGTTCTTC